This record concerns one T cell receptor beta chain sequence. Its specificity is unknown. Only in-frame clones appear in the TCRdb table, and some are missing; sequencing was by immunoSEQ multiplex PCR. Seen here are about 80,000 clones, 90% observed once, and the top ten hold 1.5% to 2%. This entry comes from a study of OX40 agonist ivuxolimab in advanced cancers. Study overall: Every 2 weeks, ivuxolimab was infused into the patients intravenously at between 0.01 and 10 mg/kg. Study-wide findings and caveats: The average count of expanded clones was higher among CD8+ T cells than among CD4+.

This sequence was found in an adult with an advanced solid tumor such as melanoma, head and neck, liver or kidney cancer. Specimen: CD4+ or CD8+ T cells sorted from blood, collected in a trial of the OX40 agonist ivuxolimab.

This CDR3 is CASSLVVATF. The CDR3 DNA reads as TGTGCCAGCAGCTTAGTAGTTGCCACCTTC. This sequence joins TRBV11-2 and TRBJ1-2; no clear D gene. V was cut by 1 base and J by 13 bases, with 7 bases left in between. The germline V gene has CDR1 SGHAT and CDR2 FQNNGV. The CDR3 runs 10 residues. Full variable domain (rest looked up from reference TRBV11-2 and TRBJ1-2): EAGVAQSPRYKIIEKRQSVAFWCNPISGHATLYWYQQILGQGPKLLIQFQNNGVVDDSQLPKDRFSAERLKGVDSTLKIQPAKLEDSAVYLCASSLVVATFGSGTRLTVV.